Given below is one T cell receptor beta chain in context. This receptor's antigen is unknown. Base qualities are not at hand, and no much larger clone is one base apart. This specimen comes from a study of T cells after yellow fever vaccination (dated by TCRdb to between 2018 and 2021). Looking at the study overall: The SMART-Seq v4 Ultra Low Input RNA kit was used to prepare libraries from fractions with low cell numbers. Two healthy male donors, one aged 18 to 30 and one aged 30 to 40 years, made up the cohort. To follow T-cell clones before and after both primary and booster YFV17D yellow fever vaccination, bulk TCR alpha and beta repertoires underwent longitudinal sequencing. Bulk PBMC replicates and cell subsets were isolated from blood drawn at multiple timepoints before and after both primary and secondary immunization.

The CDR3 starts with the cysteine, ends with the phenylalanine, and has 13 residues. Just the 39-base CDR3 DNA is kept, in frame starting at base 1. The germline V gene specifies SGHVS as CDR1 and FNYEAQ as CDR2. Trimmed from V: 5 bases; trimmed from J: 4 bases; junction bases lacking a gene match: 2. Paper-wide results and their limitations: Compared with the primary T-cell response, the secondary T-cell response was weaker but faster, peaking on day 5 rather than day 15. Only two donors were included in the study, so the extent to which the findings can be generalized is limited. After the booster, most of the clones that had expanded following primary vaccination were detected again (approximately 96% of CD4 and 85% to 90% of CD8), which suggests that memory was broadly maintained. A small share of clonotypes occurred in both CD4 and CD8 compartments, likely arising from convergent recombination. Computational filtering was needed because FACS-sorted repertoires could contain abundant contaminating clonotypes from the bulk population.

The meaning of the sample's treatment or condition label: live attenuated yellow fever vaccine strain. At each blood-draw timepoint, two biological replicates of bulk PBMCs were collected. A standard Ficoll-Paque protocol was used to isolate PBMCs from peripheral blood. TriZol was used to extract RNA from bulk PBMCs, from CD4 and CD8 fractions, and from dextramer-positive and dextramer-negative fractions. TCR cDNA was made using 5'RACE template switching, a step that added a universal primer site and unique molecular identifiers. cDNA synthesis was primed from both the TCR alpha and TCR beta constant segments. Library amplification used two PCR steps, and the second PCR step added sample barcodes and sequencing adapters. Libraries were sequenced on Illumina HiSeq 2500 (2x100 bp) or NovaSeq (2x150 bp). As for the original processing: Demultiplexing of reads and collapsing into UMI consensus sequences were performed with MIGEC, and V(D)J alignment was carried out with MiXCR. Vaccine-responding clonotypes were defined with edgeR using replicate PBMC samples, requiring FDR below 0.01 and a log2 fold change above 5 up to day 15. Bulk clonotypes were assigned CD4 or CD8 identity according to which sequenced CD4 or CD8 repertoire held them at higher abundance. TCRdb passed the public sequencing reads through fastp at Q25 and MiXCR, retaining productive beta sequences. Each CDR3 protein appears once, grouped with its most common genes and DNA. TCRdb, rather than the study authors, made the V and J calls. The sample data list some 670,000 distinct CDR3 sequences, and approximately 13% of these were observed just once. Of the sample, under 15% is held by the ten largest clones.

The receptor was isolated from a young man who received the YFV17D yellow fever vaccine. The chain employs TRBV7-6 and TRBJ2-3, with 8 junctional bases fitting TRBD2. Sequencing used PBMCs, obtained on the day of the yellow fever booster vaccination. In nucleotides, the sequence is TGTGCCAGCAGCAACGGGAGGGCAGATACGCAGTATTTT. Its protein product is CASSNGRADTQYF. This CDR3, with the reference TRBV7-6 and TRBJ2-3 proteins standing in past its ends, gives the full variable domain GAGVSQSPRYKVTKRGQDVALRCDPISGHVSLYWYRQALGQGPEFLTYFNYEAQQDKSGLPNDRFSAERPEGSISTLTIQRTEQRDSAMYRCASSNGRADTQYFGPGTRLTVL.